A selection of T cell receptor beta chains follows, all from one sample in a study of shared clonotypes between healthy human individuals. TCRdb keeps only in-frame clones here, not all; method: immunoSEQ multiplex PCR. The sample holds approximately 720,000 clones; under 95% are singletons and the top ten take 20% to 25%. Sequencing used naive CD8+ T cells sorted from blood. These receptors came from a man aged 25 to 40 in good health. CDR3s include the opening cysteine and the closing phenylalanine or tryptophan. D genes are given only for firm matches. Some rows have no size entry. The others give once, few or many, or a class for an expanded clone.

V	J	length	D	size	DNA	CDR3
TRBV11-2	TRBJ2-1	16	TRBD2	-	TGTGCCAGCAGCACCGGGACTAGCGGTTCCTACAATGAGCAGTTCTTC	CASSTGTSGSYNEQFF
TRBV7-2	TRBJ1-1	15	-	-	TGTGCCAGCAGCCCACAGGGAAGCGCTTACACTGAAGCTTTCTTT	CASSPQGSAYTEAFF
TRBV13	TRBJ1-1	11	-	few	TGTGCCAGCGTCTGGAACACTGAAGCTTTCTTT	CASVWNTEAFF
TRBV7-9	TRBJ2-5	15	TRBD1	once	TGTGCCAGCAGCTCGAACGATGACAGGGTAGAGACCCAGTACTTC	CASSSNDDRVETQYF
TRBV25-1	TRBJ1-4	11	-	-	TGTGCCAGCAGGGTTGGTGAAAAACTGTTTTTT	CASRVGEKLFF
TRBV7-6	TRBJ2-7	13	-	once	TGTGCCAGCAGCCGCGGGACAGCCTACGAGCAGTACTTC	CASSRGTAYEQYF
TRBV7-9	TRBJ2-3	15	-	-	TGTGCCAGCAGCCGAAACTCGGGGACCACAGATACGCAGTATTTT	CASSRNSGTTDTQYF
TRBV29-1	TRBJ2-3	14	-	-	TGCAGCGTTCATAGAGCGGAACAGACAGATACGCAGTATTTT	CSVHRAEQTDTQYF
TRBV18	TRBJ2-7	15	TRBD2	-	TGTGCCAGCTCGCCGACTAGCGGGTTATCCTACGAGCAGTACTTC	CASSPTSGLSYEQYF
TRBV7-9	TRBJ2-1	13	-	few	TGTGCCAGCAGTCACCGTGGCTACAATGAGCAGTTCTTC	CASSHRGYNEQFF
TRBV7-2	TRBJ2-1	20	TRBD2	-	TGTGCCAGCAGCTTAGCCCGACTAGCGGCCCACCACTTAGCCTACAATGAGCAGTTCTTC	CASSLARLAAHHLAYNEQFF
TRBV9	TRBJ2-2	13	-	-	TGTGCCAGCAGCAGGCCAAACACCGGGGAGCTGTTTTTT	CASSRPNTGELFF
TRBV4-1	TRBJ1-1	12	-	-	TGCGCCAGCAGCCCCCTATCGGGGGAAGCTTTCTTT	CASSPLSGEAFF
TRBV6-6	TRBJ1-1	12	-	-	TGTGCCAGCAGTAAACATACAGGGGAAGCTTTCTTT	CASSKHTGEAFF
TRBV9	TRBJ2-6	18	TRBD1	-	TGTGCCAGCAGCACCCGGACAGGGGGAGTAACCGGGGCCAACGTCCTGACTTTC	CASSTRTGGVTGANVLTF
TRBV5-6	TRBJ1-5	16	TRBD1	few	TGTGCCAGCAGCTTGGCGACAGGGTCCCGCAATCAGCCCCAGCATTTT	CASSLATGSRNQPQHF
TRBV5-5	TRBJ1-1	15	-	-	TGTGCCAGCAGCTTGAATCCTGGTGGGGCCACTGAAGCTTTCTTT	CASSLNPGGATEAFF
TRBV11-2	TRBJ2-1	15	TRBD2	-	TGTGCCAGCAGCCCCGGGACTAGCGGATCCAATGAGCAGTTCTTC	CASSPGTSGSNEQFF
TRBV13	TRBJ1-4	16	-	-	TGTGCCAGCAGCTCGATGGGGCAGGGTGAATGGGAAAAACTGTTTTTT	CASSSMGQGEWEKLFF
TRBV7-2	TRBJ2-7	15	-	-	TGTGCCAGCAGCCCCTTTGCTAGCGACACCTACGAGCAGTACTTC	CASSPFASDTYEQYF
TRBV11-2	TRBJ2-7	13	-	once	TGTGCCAGCAGCCGGCGCGGCCCCTACGAGCAGTACTTC	CASSRRGPYEQYF
TRBV6-5	TRBJ1-1	12	-	few	TGTGCCAGCAGTTACCAAAACACTGAAGCTTTCTTT	CASSYQNTEAFF
TRBV7-9	TRBJ2-7	14	-	-	TGTGCCAGCAGCTCAGACATCAGCCCCTACGAGCAGTACTTC	CASSSDISPYEQYF
TRBV7-2	TRBJ2-1	10	-	-	TGTGCCAGCAGCTTAGGCGGGCAGTTCTTC	CASSLGGQFF
TRBV11-2	TRBJ2-7	12	-	-	TGTGCCAGCAGCTTAGGGGTCTACGAGCAGTACTTC	CASSLGVYEQYF
TRBV14	TRBJ1-1	18	-	-	TGTGCCAGCAGCCCCCTTCTGGGGTTTGAAGGACAAAGGGGTGAAGCTTTCTTT	CASSPLLGFEGQRGEAFF
TRBV7-9	TRBJ2-3	15	-	-	TGTGCCAGCAGCTTAACGACTGGCTTCACAGATACGCAGTATTTT	CASSLTTGFTDTQYF
TRBV27	TRBJ2-3	13	-	-	TGTGCCAGCAGTCTGTCCCGGGCAGATACGCAGTATTTT	CASSLSRADTQYF
TRBV28	TRBJ2-2	16	TRBD2	-	TGTGCCAGCAGTCAACTAGCGCCCGTTAGGACCGGGGAGCTGTTTTTT	CASSQLAPVRTGELFF
TRBV27	TRBJ2-7	12	-	-	TGTGCCAGCCACAGAAGCGCCTACGAGCAGTACTTC	CASHRSAYEQYF
TRBV18	TRBJ2-5	16	TRBD2	-	TGTGCCAGCTCACCACGAGCGACTAGCGGCCAACAGACCCAGTACTTC	CASSPRATSGQQTQYF
TRBV5-6	TRBJ2-7	17	TRBD2	-	TGTGCCAGCAGCTCCTGGATCGGGCGCGGGAGTATCTACGAGCAGTACTTC	CASSSWIGRGSIYEQYF
TRBV7-9	TRBJ2-3	14	TRBD1	-	TGTGCCAGCAGGCCAGGGGGAACTCCAGATACGCAGTATTTT	CASRPGGTPDTQYF
TRBV7-9	TRBJ2-3	15	-	-	TGTGCCAGCACCTACCCGGCTAGCATCACAGATACGCAGTATTTT	CASTYPASITDTQYF
TRBV11-2	TRBJ1-1	13	-	-	TGTGCCAGCAGCGCGGAGCAGCCAACTGAAGCTTTCTTT	CASSAEQPTEAFF
TRBV27	TRBJ2-5	11	-	-	TGTGCCAGCAGTTTAGGAAAGACCCAGTACTTC	CASSLGKTQYF
TRBV6-4	TRBJ2-1	14	TRBD1	-	TGTGCCAGCAGACCCGACAGGGATTGGGATGAGCAGTTCTTC	CASRPDRDWDEQFF
TRBV2	TRBJ2-3	19	TRBD2	-	TGTGCCAGCAGTGACCCGGTGGTGGCGGGAGGGATCGACACAGATACGCAGTATTTT	CASSDPVVAGGIDTDTQYF
TRBV7-9	TRBJ2-1	12	-	-	TGTGCCAGCAGCTTTTTCAACAATGAGCAGTTCTTC	CASSFFNNEQFF